What follows are 20 T cell receptor beta chains derived from one specimen sequenced in a study of early T cells in non-severe SARS-CoV-2 infection. In TCRdb, the 5' RACE reads were re-called with MiXCR into one record per CDR3 protein. The sample has roughly 67,000 distinct CDR3 sequences; 10% to 15% are singletons. Specimen: whole blood. The receptors come from an adult who was a healthcare worker with PCR-confirmed SARS-CoV-2 infection or an uninfected control (not recorded which).

J is TRBJ2-7 and V is TRBV9; 7 nucleotides agree with TRBD1. V lost 3 bases to trimming and J lost 1 base; unmatched junction nucleotides: 4. CDR1 and CDR2 (germline): SGDLS, YYNGEE. The CDR3 has 14 residues. In DNA form, the CDR3 reads TGTGCCAGCAGCGACGGGGACAGTTCCTACGAGCAGTACTTC. It yields the protein CASSDGDSSYEQYF.

There are a few counts of this clonotype. The chain recombines TRBV5-1 with TRBJ1-2, with TRBD1 matching 8 bases. J was trimmed by 13 bases and V by 0 bases; bases with no gene match: 5. Germline CDR1 is SGHRS and CDR2 is YFSETQ. This CDR3 spans 12 amino acids. The CDR3 spells CASSLVGQELTF. The CDR3, as DNA: TGCGCCAGCAGCTTGGTGGGACAGGAGCTCACCTTC.

This rearrangement joins TRBV30 to TRBJ2-5; 8 bases are shared with TRBD1. Germline values: CDR1 GTSNPN, CDR2 SVGIG (reference sequence). The CDR3 has 14 residues. V lost 2 bases, J lost 5 bases, and 7 bases stayed unmatched. CDR3 sequence reads: CAWSPSGGSETQYF. CDR3 bases: TGTGCCTGGAGTCCCTCAGGGGGCTCGGAGACCCAGTACTTC. The full variable domain, in which reference TRBV30 and TRBJ2-5 provide the parts outside the CDR3, is SQTIHQWPATLVQPVGSPLSLECTVEGTSNPNLYWYRQAAGRGLQLLFYSVGIGQISSEVPQNLSASRPQDRQFILSSKKLLLSDSGFYLCAWSPSGGSETQYFGPGTRLLVL.

This clonotype showed up just a few times. The rearrangement uses TRBV20-1 and TRBJ2-7; TRBD2 is a possible D gene (6 bases). The CDR3 is 16 amino acids. Germline loops: CDR1 DFQATT, CDR2 SNEGSKA (reference sequence). Trimming removed 3 bases at V and 0 bases at J, with 18 bases between. The CDR3 protein is CSARGGAGTHSYEQYF. The DNA of the CDR3 is TGCAGTGCTAGGGGCGGCGCGGGAACCCACTCCTACGAGCAGTACTTC.

V is TRBV7-9 and J is TRBJ1-2, with 7 bases fitting TRBD1. This CDR3 has 14 residues. The V and J ends lost 5 bases and 5 bases, in that order; junction bases with no gene match: 8. Germline loops: CDR1 SEHNR, CDR2 FQNEAQ (reference sequence). The CDR3 nucleotides are TGTGCCAGCAGCACACACGGACAGGAGTATGGCTACACCTTC. Amino acid sequence: CASSTHGQEYGYTF.

This clonotype was seen repeatedly, ten times or more. The CDR3 DNA reads TGTGCCAGCAGTGGGGGCTTAGGGGCTAGCGGGACCTACGAGCAGTACTTC. Its translation is CASSGGLGASGTYEQYF. V usage is TRBV2 and J usage is TRBJ2-7, with TRBD2 matching 9 bases. The germline V gene encodes CDR1 SNHLY and CDR2 FYNNEI. The CDR3 is made up of 17 amino acids. Germline trimming cut 4 bases from V and 2 bases from J; bases unmatched to any gene: 12.

This clonotype was observed many times. The chain is built from TRBV13 and TRBJ2-5, with 7 bases that match TRBD1. Germline V gives CDR1 PRHDT, CDR2 FYEKMQ (reference sequence). J gave up 3 bases and V 5 bases, and 12 bases lay outside the gene matches. There are 16 residues in the CDR3. The CDR3 DNA reads TGTGCCAGCAGCCCCCGACAGGGTGACGGCGAAGAGACCCAGTACTTC. This sequence encodes CASSPRQGDGEETQYF.

This chain connects TRBV7-6 to TRBJ2-3, with 9 positions matching TRBD2. Trimming took 0 bases from V and 2 from J; bases not matched to a gene: 3. This CDR3 spans 16 amino acids. In germline, CDR1 is SGHVS, CDR2 FNYEAQ. CDR3 residues: CASSLALAGATDTQYF. CDR3 sequence (DNA): TGTGCCAGCAGCTTAGCCTTAGCGGGGGCCACAGATACGCAGTATTTT.

This clonotype was picked up a small number of times. The chain uses TRBV3-1 and TRBJ1-6, with D unresolved. V lost 4 bases to trimming and J lost 5 bases, with 9 bases between them. The CDR3 covers 14 residues. Germline lookup yields CDR1 LGHDT and CDR2 YNNKEL (reference sequence). In DNA, the CDR3 is TGTGCCAGCAGCCGGACGTGGAATAATTCACCCCTCCACTTT. Translating it yields CASSRTWNNSPLHF.

This clonotype was seen a few times. This chain uses TRBV7-6 with TRBJ1-1, with 7 bases lining up with TRBD1. CDR1 and CDR2 from the germline V gene are SGHVS and FNYEAQ. V lost 5 bases and J lost 3; bases outside the gene matches: 3. CDR3 length equals 13 residues. The CDR3 DNA is TGTGCCAGCAGCCCCAGGGGGGACACTGAAGCTTTCTTT. Translation gives CASSPRGDTEAFF.

Ten or more counts support this clonotype. The rearrangement joins TRBV11-3 to TRBJ2-3; tentatively, D is TRBD2 (5 bases). The length of the CDR3 is 13 residues. The V end lost 8 bases, the J end lost 2 bases, and 11 bases lay between the germline ends. The germline V gene has CDR1 SGHNT and CDR2 YENEEA. CDR3 protein: CASAEGTTDTQYF. CDR3 DNA: TGTGCCAGCGCAGAGGGCACCACAGATACGCAGTATTTT. Combining the CDR3 with reference TRBV11-3 and TRBJ2-3 gives the whole variable domain EAGVVQSPRYKIIEKKQPVAFWCNPISGHNTLYWYLQNLGQGPELLIRYENEEAVDDSQLPKDRFSAERLKGVDSTLKIQPAELGDSAVYLCASAEGTTDTQYFGPGTRLTVL.

This clonotype was seen repeatedly, ten times or more. This rearrangement joins TRBV13 to TRBJ2-2; 7 nucleotides line up with TRBD1. V was pared by 3 bases and J by 3 bases, with 4 bases of the junction left unmatched. Looked up from germline, CDR1 is PRHDT and CDR2 is FYEKMQ (reference sequence). This CDR3 has 15 residues. The CDR3 reads CASSFGTDDTGELFF. As DNA, the CDR3 is TGTGCCAGCAGCTTTGGGACAGACGACACCGGGGAGCTGTTTTTT.

The chain couples TRBV25-1 to TRBJ2-7, with D hard to call. With 6 bases removed from V and 9 bases from J, the gap between germline ends came to 12 bases. The CDR3 totals 11 residues. Germline CDR1 and CDR2: MGHDK and SYGVNS. The CDR3 DNA sequence: TGTGCCAGCAGCTCAAAAACGTTGCAGTACTTC. This encodes CASSSKTLQYF.

This clonotype showed up many times. This chain joins TRBV23-1 and TRBJ2-3; weak D call: TRBD1 (5 bases). TRBV23-1 has ORF status, its function being uncertain. This CDR3 is 13 amino acids long. V dropped 7 bases and J dropped 0 bases, with 8 bases sitting between them. The chain's CDR3 is CASTTGSTDTQYF. CDR3 nucleotide sequence: TGCGCCAGCACCACAGGAAGCACAGATACGCAGTATTTT.

There are a few counts of this clonotype. CDR3 nucleotides: TGTGCCAGCAGCGTAGTGGGACTAGGGACAAATGAGCAGTTCTTC. This encodes CASSVVGLGTNEQFF. The V call is TRBV9, the J call TRBJ2-1, with 8 bases fitting TRBD2. J lost 7 bases, V lost 0 bases, and 6 bases had no gene match. This CDR3 is built from 15 residues. Germline loops: CDR1 SGDLS, CDR2 YYNGEE.

The sample holds many counts of this clonotype. The J gene is TRBJ2-7, the V gene TRBV6-5, with 11 bases aligning to TRBD2. The CDR3 loop spans 16 amino acids. The J segment lost 1 base and the V segment lost 6 bases, leaving 8 bases of the junction unmatched. In germline, CDR1 is MNHEY, CDR2 SVGAGI. The CDR3 coding sequence is TGTGCCAGCAGGGAACTGCCTAGCGGGGGGTCCTACGAGCAGTACTTC. This translates into CASRELPSGGSYEQYF.

The J gene is TRBJ1-2, the V gene TRBV7-9; D not resolved. The germline V gene has CDR1 SEHNR and CDR2 FQNEAQ (reference sequence). The CDR3 extends over 13 amino acids. The ends were cut back, 3 bases at V and 10 bases at J, with 15 bases in the middle. CDR3 region: CASSLDGIKFYTF. The CDR3 DNA is TGTGCCAGCAGCTTGGACGGGATAAAGTTCTACACCTTC.

The rearrangement joins TRBV6-6 to TRBJ1-6; possible D gene TRBD1, 5 bases. V was cut by 6 bases and J by 9 bases, with 12 bases left in between. Germline V gene lookup returns CDR1 MNHNY and CDR2 SVGAGI (reference sequence). CDR3 length: 13 amino acids. The CDR3 here is CASSRGQGSPLHF. The CDR3 DNA sequence: TGTGCCAGCAGCCGAGGCCAGGGTTCACCCCTCCACTTT.

This clonotype was picked up a small number of times. The V and J genes are TRBV28 and TRBJ2-7, with D unclear. V lost 3 bases, J lost 5 bases, and 17 bases lay in between. Germline CDR1 is MDHEN and CDR2 is SYDVKM. There are 15 residues in the CDR3. The CDR3: CASSFNAVVDDEQYF. CDR3 DNA sequence: TGTGCCAGCAGTTTTAATGCGGTGGTTGACGACGAGCAGTACTTC.

The chain couples TRBV28 to TRBJ1-2; D is undetermined. The CDR3 contains 11 residues. V shed 6 bases and J shed 7 bases, with 9 bases lying between them. Germline V gene data show CDR1 as MDHEN and CDR2 as SYDVKM. CDR3 residues: CASSSDLGYTF. The CDR3, as DNA: TGTGCCAGCAGCTCAGATCTTGGCTACACCTTC.